These 18 T cell receptor beta chains were sequenced from one sample in a study of blood T cell repertoires in COVID-19. Measured with immunoSEQ multiplex PCR; TCRdb has only the in-frame clones, and not every one. The table includes fewer than 55,000 clones, about 88% detected once. The specimen sequenced was peripheral blood. All receptors come from a man aged 45 to 65 with acute or convalescent COVID-19.

V gene TRBV29-1 combines with J gene TRBJ1-5; TRBD1 agrees at 7 bases. After removal of 4 bases from V and 7 bases from J, the junction contained 10 bases not matched to a gene. The germline V gene has CDR1 SQVTM and CDR2 ANQGSEA. The CDR3 covers 14 residues. CDR3 amino acids: CSVGNRGTGQPQHF. The CDR3 DNA is TGCAGCGTTGGGAACAGGGGAACGGGACAGCCCCAGCATTTT.

The chain employs TRBV18 and TRBJ2-1; 10 nucleotides match TRBD2. The junction had 5 bases not matched to a gene; V was cut back by 2 bases and J by 7 bases. This CDR3 has 15 amino acids. The germline V gene has CDR1 KGHSH and CDR2 LQKENI. The DNA for the CDR3 is TGTGCCAGCTCACCATTAACTAGCGGGAAGAATGAGCAGTTCTTC. It yields the protein CASSPLTSGKNEQFF.

The chain is built from TRBV13 and TRBJ2-7; D might be TRBD1 (6 bases). The V gene's germline CDR1 is PRHDT and CDR2 FYEKMQ (reference sequence). The CDR3 totals 14 residues. Trimming removed 1 base from V and 4 bases from J, with 11 bases in between. CDR3 coding DNA: TGTGCCAGCAGCTTAGCCGACAGGAGGTACGAGCAGTACTTC. Amino acid sequence: CASSLADRRYEQYF.

This clone came up a few times. The genes are TRBV10-3 and TRBJ1-1; possible D gene TRBD1, 6 bases. Trimming removed 4 bases from V and 5 bases from J, with 17 bases in between. The CDR3 spans 15 residues. The germline gives CDR1 ENHRY, CDR2 SYGVKD. CDR3 amino acids: CAISGGSGAGTEAFF. Here the CDR3 DNA reads TGTGCCATCAGTGGTGGGTCAGGGGCTGGAACTGAAGCTTTCTTT.

CDR3 coding DNA: TGCGCCAGCAGAAAGACCCCTGATCCCGGACAGCTAAATTCACCCCTCCACTTT. It is translated as CASRKTPDPGQLNSPLHF. The V and J genes are TRBV10-2 and TRBJ1-6, with a tentative D call TRBD1 (6 bases). With 6 bases removed from V and 7 bases from J, the gap between germline ends came to 25 bases. CDR1 is WSHSY, CDR2 SAAADI, per germline. This CDR3 comprises 18 residues.

The CDR3 coding sequence is TGTGCCAGCAGTTGGGGGGACTATGGCTACACCTTC. Amino acids: CASSWGDYGYTF. The chain employs TRBV28 and TRBJ1-2, with D perhaps TRBD1 (5 bases). Germline V lookup: CDR1 MDHEN, CDR2 SYDVKM. V gave up 4 bases and J gave up 3 bases, with 6 bases separating them. This CDR3 comprises 12 residues.

The genes are TRBV12-5 and TRBJ2-5; no definite D call. Trimming cost V 2 bases and J 0 bases, with 7 bases left between them. The CDR3 has 14 residues. In germline, CDR1 is LGHNT, CDR2 FRNRAP. CDR3 nucleotides: TGTGCTAGTGGTTTGCTCGGAGACCAAGAGACCCAGTACTTC. Its protein is CASGLLGDQETQYF.

J is TRBJ1-2 and V is TRBV19; no definite D call. Germline V CDR1 and CDR2: LNHDA, SQIVND (reference sequence). Trimming stripped 4 bases from V and 5 bases from J, with 11 bases between. This CDR3 is 13 amino acids long. The CDR3 loop reads CASSTSTGYGYTF. The CDR3 region has the DNA TGTGCCAGTAGTACCTCTACCGGGTATGGCTACACCTTC.

This rearrangement joins TRBV5-4 to TRBJ1-3, with 8 bases matching TRBD1. V shed 4 bases, J shed 4 bases, and the junction held 1 base outside the gene matches. The germline gives CDR1 SGHNT, CDR2 YYREEE (reference sequence). The CDR3 has 13 amino acids. The CDR3 reads CASSRTGGNTIYF. CDR3 coding DNA: TGTGCCAGCAGCCGGACAGGGGGAAACACCATATATTTT.

The chain combines TRBV7-9 with TRBJ2-3; D may be TRBD2 (7 bases). CDR1 and CDR2 (germline): SEHNR, FQNEAQ (reference sequence). Trimming stripped 5 bases from V and 0 bases from J, with 18 bases between. CDR3 length equals 17 residues. Here the CDR3 DNA reads TGTGCCAGCAGCCCCCTCGGGGGGCCAACTAGCACAGATACGCAGTATTTT. Amino acid sequence: CASSPLGGPTSTDTQYF.

V usage is TRBV24-1 and J usage is TRBJ1-2, with a weak D call TRBD1 (5 bases). The CDR3 extends over 13 amino acids. Germline CDR1 reads KGHDR; CDR2 reads SFDVKD. V lost 7 bases to trimming and J lost 1 base, with 9 bases between them. The CDR3 bases are TGTGCCACCAGGACAGATAATAACTATGGCTACACCTTC. Protein: CATRTDNNYGYTF.

The rearrangement links TRBV9 to TRBJ1-6, with 7 bases that match TRBD1. The CDR3 runs 15 residues. V gave up 1 base and J gave up 5 bases; unmatched junction bases: 3. Germline V lookup: CDR1 SGDLS, CDR2 YYNGEE. CDR3 DNA: TGTGCCAGCAGCGTACGGGACAGTCATAATTCACCCCTCCACTTT. This gives the protein CASSVRDSHNSPLHF.

The rearrangement joins TRBV5-6 to TRBJ2-5; 8 bases agree with TRBD2. The CDR3 extends over 15 amino acids. The V gene's germline CDR1 is SGHDT and CDR2 YYEEEE. V lost 0 bases and J lost 5; bases outside the gene matches: 6. The CDR3, as DNA: TGTGCCAGCAGCTTGGCAGCGGGAGAGGGGGAGACCCAGTACTTC. It encodes CASSLAAGEGETQYF.

This chain links TRBV3-1 (or the pseudogene TRBV3-2) with TRBJ1-2; maybe TRBD1 (5 bases). The CDR3 spans 14 residues. CDR1 and CDR2 (germline): LGHDT, YNNKEL (reference sequence). V lost 0 bases to trimming and J lost 7 bases, with 12 bases between them. CDR3 sequence: CASSQDTRRGGYTF. The CDR3 nucleotides read TGTGCCAGCAGCCAAGATACCAGAAGGGGTGGCTACACCTTC.

This clone was seen only once. One end of the junction does not line up with germline, which may come from a read error. The DNA of the CDR3 is TGTGCCAGCTGTGAGGGGCGCGGATGCGGGAGGGCCCGGGGGGAGACCCAGTACTTC. It encodes CASCEGRGCGRARGETQYF. This chain uses TRBV2 with TRBJ2-5; 9 nucleotides align to TRBD2. Looked up from germline, CDR1 is SNHLY and CDR2 is FYNNEI. The CDR3 is made up of 19 amino acids.

The gene calls are TRBV10-1 and TRBJ2-2, with D perhaps matching TRBD2 (6 bases). Deletions cut 3 bases from V and 3 bases from J, with 11 bases between. Per the germline V gene, CDR1 is WNHNN and CDR2 is SYGVQD (reference sequence). The length of the CDR3 is 15 residues. The CDR3 nucleotides read TGCGCCAGCAGTGAAATGCGGGACTACACCGGGGAGCTGTTTTTT. As protein: CASSEMRDYTGELFF.

The J gene is TRBJ1-1, the V gene TRBV21-1; the table names TRBD1, a call not compared with the DNA. TRBV21-1 corresponds to a pseudogene. The CDR3 sequence is 16 residues long. In DNA form, the CDR3 reads TGTGCCAGCAGCAGAGGGACAGACCTGCATAGGACTGAAGCTTTCTTT. Encoded protein: CASSRGTDLHRTEAFF.

The rearrangement joins TRBV7-8 to TRBJ2-7, with D possibly matching TRBD2 (6 bases). The CDR3 runs 14 residues. V was cut by 3 bases and J by 5 bases, with 14 bases left in between. CDR1 SGHVS and CDR2 FQNEAQ come from the germline V gene. The CDR3 sequence: CASSLKRRDHEQYF. CDR3 sequence (DNA): TGTGCCAGCAGCTTGAAGAGGCGGGATCACGAGCAGTACTTC.